The next 22 T cell receptor beta chains were all read from a single sample in a study of T cells in Graves' hyperthyroidism and ophthalmopathy. The investigators amplified TCR beta CDR3 regions from RNA transcripts. HTBI primers were the set used in a first-round RT-PCR of the TCR CDR3. TCRdb recomputed calls from the multiplex PCR reads with MiXCR, one row per CDR3 protein. The sample has a few hundred thousand distinct CDR3 sequences; 15% to 20% are singletons. The sequenced material came from blood. All receptors come from a woman aged 18-29 years with Graves' hyperthyroidism.

This clonotype was seen many times. This CDR3 reads CSVGGGMDTGELFF. CDR3 nucleotides: TGCAGCGTCGGCGGGGGAATGGACACCGGGGAGCTGTTTTTT. The chain is built from TRBV29-1 and TRBJ2-2; 7 nucleotides align to TRBD2. The junction had 7 bases not matched to a gene; V was cut back by 6 bases and J by 3 bases. The CDR3 totals 14 residues. Germline CDR1 SQVTM, CDR2 ANQGSEA.

At least ten counts were recorded for this clonotype. V is TRBV6-2 or TRBV6-3 and J is TRBJ2-7, with TRBD1 identical over 7 bases. Germline V gene lookup returns CDR1 MNHEY and CDR2 SVGEGT. This CDR3 spans 16 amino acids. V shed 0 bases, J shed 5 bases, and the junction held 10 bases outside the gene matches. This CDR3 reads CASSYSTWQGDHEQYF. DNA of the CDR3: TGTGCCAGCAGTTACTCGACCTGGCAGGGGGACCACGAGCAGTACTTC.

This clonotype showed up many times. The rearrangement uses TRBV4-2 and TRBJ1-1; TRBD1 is a possible D gene (6 bases). Deletions cut 4 bases from V and 5 bases from J, with 11 bases between. This CDR3 comprises 13 residues. CDR1 is LGHNA, CDR2 YNFKEQ, per germline. The CDR3, as DNA: TGTGCCAGCAGCCCGCCAGGGGAAACTGAAGCTTTCTTT. This translates into CASSPPGETEAFF.

This clonotype was seen many times. The rearrangement joins TRBV20-1 to TRBJ1-2; tentative D call: TRBD1 (5 bases). There are 12 residues in the CDR3. V lost 0 bases and J lost 7, with 9 bases in between. Germline-derived CDR1 and CDR2 are DFQATT and SNEGSKA (reference sequence). CDR3 in amino acids: CSARDLGPGYTF. Written as DNA, the CDR3 is TGCAGTGCTAGAGATCTGGGACCTGGCTACACCTTC.

The gene calls are TRBV18 and TRBJ1-2; the D is unclear. CDR1 is KGHSH and CDR2 is LQKENI in the germline V gene. CDR3 length equals 15 residues. V shed 2 bases and J shed 4 bases, with 14 bases lying between them. The CDR3: CASSPSLRPLYGYTF. CDR3 nucleotides: TGTGCCAGCTCACCAAGTCTCAGGCCGCTCTATGGCTACACCTTC. Full variable domain (rest looked up from reference TRBV18 and TRBJ1-2): NAGVMQNPRHLVRRRGQEARLRCSPMKGHSHVYWYRQLPEEGLKFMVYLQKENIIDESGMPKERFSAEFPKEGPSILRIQQVVRGDSAAYFCASSPSLRPLYGYTFGSGTRLTVV.

This clonotype was counted at least ten times. The chain has TRBV12-3 or TRBV12-4 and TRBJ2-2; D unclear. The CDR3 covers 11 residues. The V and J ends lost 4 bases and 6 bases respectively, with 3 bases between them. Written as DNA, the CDR3 is TGTGCCAGCAGTTGGTCCGGGGAGCTGTTTTTT. It specifies CASSWSGELFF.

This clonotype was seen ten or more times. The CDR3 bases are TGTGCCAGCAGTGAAGCGCCGACGGAATCCTACGAGCAGTACTTC. Protein: CASSEAPTESYEQYF. The chain couples TRBV6-1 to TRBJ2-7; D unclear. Germline assignment: CDR1 MNHNS and CDR2 SASEGT. This CDR3 region has 15 residues. The V gene lost 0 bases and the J gene lost 1 base, with 10 bases spanning the gap.

This clonotype was seen repeatedly, ten times or more. This CDR3 reads CSARRIVGNTIYF. CDR3 DNA: TGCAGTGCTAGACGGATAGTAGGAAACACCATATATTTT. This sequence joins TRBV20-1 and TRBJ1-3; D is uncertain. CDR1 is DFQATT and CDR2 is SNEGSKA in the germline V gene (reference sequence). The length of the CDR3 is 13 residues. The V end was cut by 2 bases, the J end by 4 bases, with 9 bases between.

The table lists this clonotype with many counts. The V call is TRBV7-9, the J call TRBJ1-2; the D is unclear. Germline V CDR1 and CDR2: SEHNR, FQNEAQ (reference sequence). V was trimmed by 5 bases and J by 5 bases, leaving 9 bases between them. The CDR3 is 12 amino acids. CDR3 nucleotide sequence: TGTGCCAGCAGCCCCCTAGTGTATGGCTACACCTTC. Protein product: CASSPLVYGYTF.

This clonotype was counted many times. The chain combines TRBV11-2 with TRBJ1-5; D unresolved. V lost 1 base to trimming and J lost 11 bases, with 12 bases between them. The germline V gene has CDR1 SGHAT and CDR2 FQNNGV. This CDR3 contains 13 residues. CDR3 in DNA: TGTGCCAGCAGCTTAGGATTGGTCGCAGCCCAGCATTTT. Translated: CASSLGLVAAQHF. Looking up the rest from reference TRBV11-2 and TRBJ1-5 gives the full variable domain: EAGVAQSPRYKIIEKRQSVAFWCNPISGHATLYWYQQILGQGPKLLIQFQNNGVVDDSQLPKDRFSAERLKGVDSTLKIQPAKLEDSAVYLCASSLGLVAAQHFGDGTRLSIL.

This clonotype came up many times. This chain links TRBV12-3 or TRBV12-4 with TRBJ1-1; D gene ambiguous. Trimming took 2 bases from V and 11 from J, leaving 12 bases between them. The CDR3 runs 12 residues. CDR3 nucleotide sequence: TGTGCCAGCAGTTTAATTGAGGGTCGGGCTTTCTTT. Translation: CASSLIEGRAFF.

The chain employs TRBV25-1 and TRBJ1-5; a possible D gene is TRBD1 (5 bases). The CDR3 spans 14 residues. Trimming removed 4 bases at V and 6 bases at J, with 13 bases between. CDR1 MGHDK and CDR2 SYGVNS come from the germline V gene. CDR3 sequence reads: CASSAGTSVQPQHF. The CDR3 nucleotides read TGTGCCAGCAGTGCCGGGACTAGTGTTCAGCCCCAGCATTTT.

This clonotype was recorded at least ten times. A much larger clonotype is one base distant, so this may be a read error. This chain links TRBV28 with TRBJ2-7, with TRBD1 as a possible D gene (6 bases). The germline V gene encodes CDR1 MDHEN and CDR2 SYDVKM. CDR3 size: 14 residues. In DNA, the CDR3 is TGTGCCAGCAGTTTATCAGGGGCGCTGTACGTGCAGTACTTC. Translating it yields CASSLSGALYVQYF.

The table lists this clonotype with many counts. CDR3 amino acids: CASSYPKGRGRDSPLHF. CDR3 DNA sequence: TGTGCCAGCAGTTACCCCAAAGGCAGGGGGCGAGATTCACCCCTCCACTTT. The chain couples TRBV6-5 to TRBJ1-6, with TRBD1 identical over 8 bases. The V and J ends lost 2 bases and 8 bases, in that order; junction bases with no gene match: 11. The CDR3 loop spans 17 amino acids. CDR1 is MNHEY and CDR2 is SVGAGI in the germline V gene.

This clonotype was detected many times. The rearrangement uses TRBV5-1 and TRBJ1-2, with unresolved D. V lost 1 base and J lost 6, with 7 bases in between. The length of the CDR3 is 12 residues. Germline loops: CDR1 SGHRS, CDR2 YFSETQ. The CDR3 DNA is TGCGCCAGCAGCTTGAATACGGATGGCTACACCTTC. Amino acid sequence: CASSLNTDGYTF.

This clonotype appeared many times. The rearrangement links TRBV12-3 or TRBV12-4 to TRBJ1-1; D remains ambiguous. V was clipped by 5 bases and J by 7 bases, with 14 bases between them. The CDR3 extends over 13 amino acids. DNA of the CDR3: TGTGCCAGCAGTACCTATGACGGGTATGAAGCTTTCTTT. This encodes CASSTYDGYEAFF.

Comments on this clonotype: At one boundary the junction diverges from the germline segment, which might be a read error. The chain couples TRBV19 to TRBJ1-5; a possible D gene is TRBD1 (6 bases). CDR1 and CDR2 from the germline V gene are LNHDA and SQIVND (reference sequence). This CDR3 has 12 amino acids. CDR3 in amino acids: CASRIGGQPQHF. Written as DNA, the CDR3 is TGTGCCAGTAGAATAGGGGGACAGCCCCAGCATTTT.

This clonotype showed up many times. The chain employs TRBV2 and TRBJ1-5; no firm D call. CDR3 length: 16 residues. Between the trimmed V and J ends, which lost 3 bases and 3 bases, there was a span of 15 bases. CDR1 and CDR2 (germline): SNHLY, FYNNEI. Here the CDR3 reads CASSDRMLPLNQPQHF. CDR3 in DNA: TGTGCCAGCAGTGACCGGATGCTTCCGCTCAATCAGCCCCAGCATTTT.

This clonotype was seen repeatedly, ten times or more. The chain recombines TRBV11-3 with TRBJ1-5; no clear D gene. The germline V and J ends were trimmed by 5 bases and 0 bases, with 11 bases remaining between them. Germline V lookup: CDR1 SGHNT, CDR2 YENEEA. The CDR3 covers 15 residues. This CDR3 reads CASSLNVYSNQPQHF. The CDR3 DNA reads TGTGCCAGCAGCCTTAACGTGTATAGCAATCAGCCCCAGCATTTT.

This clonotype appeared many times. The DNA for the CDR3 is TGTGCCAGCAGCGCCCGACGGGGGTATATGAACACTGAAGCTTTCTTT. It codes for CASSARRGYMNTEAFF. This rearrangement joins TRBV13 to TRBJ1-1; D might be TRBD1 (5 bases). V shed 5 bases and J shed 0 bases, with 16 bases lying between them. Per germline, CDR1 PRHDT and CDR2 FYEKMQ (reference sequence). This CDR3 spans 16 amino acids.

This clonotype has a handful of counts. This chain joins TRBV30 and TRBJ2-5; D may match TRBD1 or TRBD2 (7 bases each). The length of the CDR3 is 16 residues. V was pared by 4 bases and J by 5 bases, with 23 bases between. Germline assignment: CDR1 GTSNPN and CDR2 SVGIG (reference sequence). The CDR3 reads CAWTDRDSTAGETQYF. CDR3 coding DNA: TGTGCCTGGACAGACCGGGACAGCACAGCGGGGGAGACCCAGTACTTC.

With regard to this clonotype: Its ends do not fully match the called genes, so a read error is possible. In DNA, the CDR3 is TGTGCCAGCAGCTCCTGGACAGTCTTGAACACTGATGCTTTCTTT. Its protein is CASSSWTVLNTDAFF. The chain combines TRBV7-2 with TRBJ1-1, with D maybe TRBD1 (6 bases). Germline V gene sequence: CDR1 SGHTA, CDR2 FQGNSA. The CDR3 has 15 residues.